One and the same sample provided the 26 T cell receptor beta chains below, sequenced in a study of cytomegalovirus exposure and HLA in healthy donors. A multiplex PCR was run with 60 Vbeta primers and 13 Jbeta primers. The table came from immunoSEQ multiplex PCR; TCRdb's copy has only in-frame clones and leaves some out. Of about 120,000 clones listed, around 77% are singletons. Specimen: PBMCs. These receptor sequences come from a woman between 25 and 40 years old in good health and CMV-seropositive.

In DNA, the CDR3 is TGTGCCAGCAGCTTGGCCGGCCTAGCTAAAGAGACCCAGTACTTC. Translated: CASSLAGLAKETQYF. The genes are TRBV5-4 and TRBJ2-5, with D tentatively TRBD2 (5 bases). There are 15 residues in the CDR3. The germline gives CDR1 SGHNT, CDR2 YYREEE (reference sequence). V was trimmed by 0 bases and J by 3 bases, leaving 12 bases between them. The entire variable domain, with the rest obtained from reference TRBV5-4 and TRBJ2-5, is as follows: ETGVTQSPTHLIKTRGQQVTLRCSSQSGHNTVSWYQQALGQGPQFIFQYYREEENGRGNFPPRFSGLQFPNYSSELNVNALELDDSALYLCASSLAGLAKETQYFGPGTRLLVL.

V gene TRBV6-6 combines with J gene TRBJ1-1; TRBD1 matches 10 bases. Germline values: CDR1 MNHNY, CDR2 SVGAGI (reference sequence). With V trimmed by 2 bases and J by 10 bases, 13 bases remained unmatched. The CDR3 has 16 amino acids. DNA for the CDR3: TGTGCCAGCAGTTACCCGCTGGACAGGGGGAACGAGGGAGCTTTCTTT. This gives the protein CASSYPLDRGNEGAFF.

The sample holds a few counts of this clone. As DNA, the CDR3 is TGCGCCAGCAGTGCGGGGGCGCTTAGGACGGGAGAGACCCAGTACTTC. The encoded protein is CASSAGALRTGETQYF. The chain employs TRBV5-1 and TRBJ2-5, with D possibly being TRBD2 (7 bases). V lost 5 bases, J lost 4 bases, and 21 bases lay in between. CDR1 is SGHRS, CDR2 YFSETQ, per germline. The CDR3 is 16 residues long.

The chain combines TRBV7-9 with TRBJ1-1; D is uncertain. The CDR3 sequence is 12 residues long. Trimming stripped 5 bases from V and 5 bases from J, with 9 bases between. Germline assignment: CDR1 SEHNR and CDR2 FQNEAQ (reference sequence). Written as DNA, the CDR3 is TGTGCCAGCAGCCAGGATCGAACTGAAGCTTTCTTT. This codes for CASSQDRTEAFF. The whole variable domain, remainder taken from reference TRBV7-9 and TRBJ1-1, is DTGVSQNPRHKITKRGQNVTFRCDPISEHNRLYWYRQTLGQGPEFLTYFQNEAQLEKSRLLSDRFSAERPKGSFSTLEIQRTEQGDSAMYLCASSQDRTEAFFGQGTRLTVV.

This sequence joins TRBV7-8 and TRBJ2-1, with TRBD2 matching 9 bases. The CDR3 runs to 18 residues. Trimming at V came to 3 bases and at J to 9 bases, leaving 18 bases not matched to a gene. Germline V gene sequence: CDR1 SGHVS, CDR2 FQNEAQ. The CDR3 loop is CASSLGPGTSSSKGEQFF. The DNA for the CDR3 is TGTGCCAGCAGCTTGGGTCCGGGGACTAGCAGTTCGAAAGGTGAGCAGTTCTTC.

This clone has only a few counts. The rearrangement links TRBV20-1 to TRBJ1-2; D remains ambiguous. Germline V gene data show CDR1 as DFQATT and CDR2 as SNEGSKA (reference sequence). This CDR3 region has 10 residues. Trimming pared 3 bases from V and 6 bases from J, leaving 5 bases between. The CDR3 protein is CSASSDGYTF. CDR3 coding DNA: TGCAGTGCTAGCTCCGATGGCTACACCTTC.

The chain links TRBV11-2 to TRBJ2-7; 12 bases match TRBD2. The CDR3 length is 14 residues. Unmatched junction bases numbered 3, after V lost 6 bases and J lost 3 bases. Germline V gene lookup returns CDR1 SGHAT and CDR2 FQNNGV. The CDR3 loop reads CASRLAGGDYEQYF. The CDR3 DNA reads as TGTGCCAGCAGACTAGCGGGGGGCGACTACGAGCAGTACTTC.

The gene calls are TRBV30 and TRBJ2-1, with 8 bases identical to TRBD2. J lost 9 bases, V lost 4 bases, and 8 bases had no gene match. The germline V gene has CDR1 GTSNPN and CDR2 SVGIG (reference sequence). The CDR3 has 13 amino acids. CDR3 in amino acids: CAWNLAGWGEQFF. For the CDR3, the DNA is TGTGCCTGGAACCTAGCGGGCTGGGGTGAGCAGTTCTTC.

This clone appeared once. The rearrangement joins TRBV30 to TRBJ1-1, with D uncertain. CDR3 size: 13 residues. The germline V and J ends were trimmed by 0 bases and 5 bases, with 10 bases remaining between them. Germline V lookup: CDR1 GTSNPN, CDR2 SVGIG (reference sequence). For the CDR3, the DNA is TGTGCCTGGAGTGTTACTACGGGGACTGAAGCTTTCTTT. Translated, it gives CAWSVTTGTEAFF. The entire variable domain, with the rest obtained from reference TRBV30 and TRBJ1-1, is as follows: SQTIHQWPATLVQPVGSPLSLECTVEGTSNPNLYWYRQAAGRGLQLLFYSVGIGQISSEVPQNLSASRPQDRQFILSSKKLLLSDSGFYLCAWSVTTGTEAFFGQGTRLTVV.

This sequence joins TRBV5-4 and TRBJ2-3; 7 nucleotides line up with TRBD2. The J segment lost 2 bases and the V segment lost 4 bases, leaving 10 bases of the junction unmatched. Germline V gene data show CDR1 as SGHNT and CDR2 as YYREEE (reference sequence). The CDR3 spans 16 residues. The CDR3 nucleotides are TGTGCCAGCAGCGCATCTACTAGCGCCATCACAGATACGCAGTATTTT. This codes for CASSASTSAITDTQYF.

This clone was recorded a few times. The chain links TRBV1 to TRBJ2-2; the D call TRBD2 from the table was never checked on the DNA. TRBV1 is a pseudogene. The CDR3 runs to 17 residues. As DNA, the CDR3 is TGCACCAGCAATCTCGGGACTAGCGGGGGGGGGACCGGGGAGCTGTTTTTT. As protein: CTSNLGTSGGGTGELFF.

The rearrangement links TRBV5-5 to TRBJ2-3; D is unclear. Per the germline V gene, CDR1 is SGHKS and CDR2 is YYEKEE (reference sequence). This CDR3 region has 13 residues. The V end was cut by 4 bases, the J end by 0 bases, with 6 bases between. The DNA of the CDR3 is TGTGCCAGCAGCCAAAAAAGCACAGATACGCAGTATTTT. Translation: CASSQKSTDTQYF.

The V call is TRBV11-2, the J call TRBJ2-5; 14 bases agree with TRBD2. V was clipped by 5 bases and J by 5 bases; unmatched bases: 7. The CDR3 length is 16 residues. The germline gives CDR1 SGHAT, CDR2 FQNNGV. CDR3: CASSLTSGGAGETQYF. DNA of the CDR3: TGTGCCAGCAGCCTGACTAGCGGGGGGGCGGGGGAGACCCAGTACTTC.

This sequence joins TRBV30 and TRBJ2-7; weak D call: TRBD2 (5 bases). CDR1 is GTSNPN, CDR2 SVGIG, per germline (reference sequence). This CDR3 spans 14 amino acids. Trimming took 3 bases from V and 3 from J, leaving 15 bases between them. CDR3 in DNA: TGTGCCTGGAGCCCACCTGCACTAGTCTACGAGCAGTACTTC. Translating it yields CAWSPPALVYEQYF. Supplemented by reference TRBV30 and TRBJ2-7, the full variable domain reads SQTIHQWPATLVQPVGSPLSLECTVEGTSNPNLYWYRQAAGRGLQLLFYSVGIGQISSEVPQNLSASRPQDRQFILSSKKLLLSDSGFYLCAWSPPALVYEQYFGPGTRLTVT.

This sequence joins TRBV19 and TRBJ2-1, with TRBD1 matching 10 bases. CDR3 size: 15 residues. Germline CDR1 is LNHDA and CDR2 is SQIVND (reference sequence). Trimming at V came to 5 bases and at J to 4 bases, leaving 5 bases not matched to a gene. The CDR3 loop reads CASSGRDRGYNEQFF. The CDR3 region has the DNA TGTGCCAGTAGTGGTCGGGACAGGGGTTACAATGAGCAGTTCTTC.

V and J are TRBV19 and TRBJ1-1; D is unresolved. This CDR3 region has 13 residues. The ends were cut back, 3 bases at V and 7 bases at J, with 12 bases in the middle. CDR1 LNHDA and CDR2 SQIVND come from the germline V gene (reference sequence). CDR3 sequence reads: CASSIRRLREAFF. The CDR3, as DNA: TGTGCCAGTAGTATCCGGAGGCTCCGTGAAGCTTTCTTT.

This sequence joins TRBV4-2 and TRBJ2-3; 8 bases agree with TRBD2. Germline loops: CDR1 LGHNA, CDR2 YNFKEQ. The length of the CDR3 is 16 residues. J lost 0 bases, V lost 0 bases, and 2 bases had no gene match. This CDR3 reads CASSQEPSGSTDTQYF. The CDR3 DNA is TGTGCCAGCAGCCAAGAGCCTAGCGGGAGCACAGATACGCAGTATTTT.

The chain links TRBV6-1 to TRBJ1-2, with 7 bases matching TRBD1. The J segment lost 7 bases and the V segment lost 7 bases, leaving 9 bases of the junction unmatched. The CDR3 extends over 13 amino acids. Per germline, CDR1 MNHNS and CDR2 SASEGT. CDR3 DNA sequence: TGTGCCAGCAAAGAGACAGGGTATCGTGGCTACACCTTC. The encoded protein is CASKETGYRGYTF.

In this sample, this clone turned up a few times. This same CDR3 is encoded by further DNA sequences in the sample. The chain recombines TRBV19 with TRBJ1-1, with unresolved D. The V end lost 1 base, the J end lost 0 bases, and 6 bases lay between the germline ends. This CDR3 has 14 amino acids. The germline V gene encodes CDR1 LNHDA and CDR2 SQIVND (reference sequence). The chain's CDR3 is CASSIGTVNTEAFF. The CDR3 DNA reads TGTGCCAGTAGTATAGGGACTGTGAACACTGAAGCTTTCTTT.

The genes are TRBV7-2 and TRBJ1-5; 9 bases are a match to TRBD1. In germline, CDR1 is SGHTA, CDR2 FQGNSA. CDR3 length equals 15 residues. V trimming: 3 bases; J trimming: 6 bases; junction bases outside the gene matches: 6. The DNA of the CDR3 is TGTGCCAGCAGCTTCGAAACAGGGGGCGGTCAGCCCCAGCATTTT. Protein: CASSFETGGGQPQHF. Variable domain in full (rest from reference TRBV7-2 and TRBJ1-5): GAGVSQSPSNKVTEKGKDVELRCDPISGHTALYWYRQSLGQGLEFLIYFQGNSAPDKSGLPSDRFSAERTGGSVSTLTIQRTQQEDSAVYLCASSFETGGGQPQHFGDGTRLSIL.

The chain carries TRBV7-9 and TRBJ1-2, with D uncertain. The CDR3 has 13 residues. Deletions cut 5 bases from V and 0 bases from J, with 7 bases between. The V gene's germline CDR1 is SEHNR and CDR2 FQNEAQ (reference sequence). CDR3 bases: TGTGCCAGCAGCCCCCAGGCTAACTATGGCTACACCTTC. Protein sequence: CASSPQANYGYTF.

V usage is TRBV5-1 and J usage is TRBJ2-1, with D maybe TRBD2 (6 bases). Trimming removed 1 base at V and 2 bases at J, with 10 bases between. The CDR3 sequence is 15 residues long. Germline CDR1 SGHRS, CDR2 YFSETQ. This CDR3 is CASSLSSGTYNEQFF. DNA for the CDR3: TGCGCCAGCAGCTTGAGTAGCGGTACCTACAATGAGCAGTTCTTC.

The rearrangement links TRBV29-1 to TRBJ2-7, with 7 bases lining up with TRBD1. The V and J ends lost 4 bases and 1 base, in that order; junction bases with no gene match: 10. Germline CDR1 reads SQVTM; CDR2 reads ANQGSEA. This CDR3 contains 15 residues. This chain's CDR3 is CSVGGSGGTSYEQYF. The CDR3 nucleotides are TGCAGCGTTGGAGGCTCAGGGGGTACTTCCTACGAGCAGTACTTC.

The CDR3: CASSRTGSNQPQHF. The CDR3 nucleotides are TGTGCCAGCAGCCGTACAGGGTCCAATCAGCCCCAGCATTTT. The chain combines TRBV13 with TRBJ1-5; possibly TRBD1 for D (6 bases). Between the trimmed V and J ends, which lost 5 bases and 3 bases, there was a span of 11 bases. The CDR3 length is 14 residues. Germline loops: CDR1 PRHDT, CDR2 FYEKMQ (reference sequence).

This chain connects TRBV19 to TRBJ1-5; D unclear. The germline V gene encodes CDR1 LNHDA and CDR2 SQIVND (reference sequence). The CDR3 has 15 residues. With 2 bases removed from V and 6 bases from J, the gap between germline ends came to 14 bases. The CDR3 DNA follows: TGTGCCAGTAGTATAAATCCGGGAGGGAGTCAGCCCCAGCATTTT. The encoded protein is CASSINPGGSQPQHF.

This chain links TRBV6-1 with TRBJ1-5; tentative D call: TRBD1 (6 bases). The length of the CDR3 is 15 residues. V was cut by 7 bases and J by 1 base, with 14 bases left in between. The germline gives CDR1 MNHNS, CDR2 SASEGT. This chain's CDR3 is CASKTGIASNQPQHF. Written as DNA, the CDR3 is TGTGCCAGCAAAACAGGGATAGCAAGCAATCAGCCCCAGCATTTT.